This is a list of T cell receptor beta chains from one sample in a study of control samples from healthy donors and cancer patients. The protocol was immunoSEQ multiplex PCR, while the TCRdb copy is restricted to in-frame clones and leaves out a portion. The table lists 170,000 or so clones, just over 90% of them singletons. Sequencing was done on a sample of blood. These receptors were obtained from a man aged 25 to 40 in good health. CDR3s include the opening cysteine and the closing phenylalanine or tryptophan. The D gene is left open where the match is weak. Clone size is given for some rows only: seen once, a few or many times, or a class if the clone is expanded.

len: 17; j_gene: TRBJ2-3; v_gene: TRBV5-6; abundance: NA; d_gene: TRBD2; CDR3aa: CASSLVRGRAGTDTQYF; CDR3nt: TGTGCCAGCAGCTTGGTCCGCGGGAGGGCCGGCACAGATACGCAGTATTTT
len: 17; j_gene: TRBJ1-1; v_gene: TRBV7-9; abundance: NA; d_gene: NA; CDR3aa: CASRTIGQRGLNTEAFF; CDR3nt: TGTGCCAGCAGGACAATCGGACAGAGGGGCTTGAACACTGAAGCTTTCTTT
len: 15; j_gene: TRBJ2-7; v_gene: TRBV5-1; abundance: NA; d_gene: TRBD1; CDR3aa: CASSWRTGSSYEQYF; CDR3nt: TGCGCCAGCAGCTGGAGGACAGGATCCTCCTACGAGCAGTACTTC
len: 15; j_gene: TRBJ1-6; v_gene: TRBV5-1; abundance: once; d_gene: NA; CDR3aa: CASSLDPGRAGPLHF; CDR3nt: TGCGCCAGCAGCTTGGACCCCGGGCGTGCCGGGCCCCTCCACTTT
len: 16; j_gene: TRBJ1-6; v_gene: TRBV27; abundance: NA; d_gene: TRBD1; CDR3aa: CASSPQQGERNSPLHF; CDR3nt: TGTGCCAGCAGTCCACAACAGGGGGAGAGGAATTCACCCCTCCACTTT
len: 15; j_gene: TRBJ2-3; v_gene: TRBV5-1; abundance: NA; d_gene: NA; CDR3aa: CASSTGTGDTDTQYF; CDR3nt: TGCGCCAGCAGCACCGGGACTGGGGACACAGATACGCAGTATTTT
len: 15; j_gene: TRBJ2-1; v_gene: TRBV19; abundance: NA; d_gene: NA; CDR3aa: CASRRLVSSYNEQFF; CDR3nt: TGTGCCAGTAGAAGACTAGTGAGCTCCTACAATGAGCAGTTCTTC
len: 20; j_gene: TRBJ2-7; v_gene: TRBV28; abundance: once; d_gene: TRBD1; CDR3aa: CASTDFFLRDRGLAPLEQYF; CDR3nt: TGTGCCAGCACCGACTTCTTTCTCCGGGACAGGGGGCTAGCCCCTCTCGAGCAGTACTTC
len: 13; j_gene: TRBJ2-1; v_gene: TRBV7-2; abundance: NA; d_gene: NA; CDR3aa: CASSLTSYNEQFF; CDR3nt: TGTGCCAGCAGCTTAACCTCCTACAATGAGCAGTTCTTC
len: 13; j_gene: TRBJ1-2; v_gene: TRBV6-6; abundance: NA; d_gene: NA; CDR3aa: CASSYLLAEGGTF; CDR3nt: TGTGCCAGCAGTTACCTACTTGCAGAGGGAGGAACCTTC
len: 14; j_gene: TRBJ1-4; v_gene: TRBV11-2; abundance: NA; d_gene: NA; CDR3aa: CASSPRRTNEKLFF; CDR3nt: TGTGCCAGCAGCCCCCGACGGACTAATGAAAAACTGTTTTTT